This T cell receptor beta chain appears in the sequencing data of a study of cytomegalovirus exposure and HLA in healthy donors. Concerning this clone itself: What it binds is not known.

Overall study findings and caveats: Sequencing artifact likely explains a cluster of highly shared sequence variants.

Primers included in the PCR were 60 Vbeta and 13 Jbeta primers. Produced via immunoSEQ multiplex PCR; TCRdb's table is partial and in-frame only. This table has around 150,000 clones, 63% appearing once. This TCR came from a woman aged 60-70 years in good health and CMV-seropositive. What was sequenced was PBMCs.

The CDR3 DNA follows: TGTGCCAGCAGCCGAGGGGGGAGGGACGAGGAAGATACGCAGTATTTT. It yields the protein CASSRGGRDEEDTQYF. The V and J genes are TRBV7-3 and TRBJ2-3; D might be TRBD2 (7 bases). V lost 5 bases to trimming and J lost 5 bases, with 20 bases between them. CDR3 length: 16 amino acids. Germline loops: CDR1 SGHTA, CDR2 FQGTGA.